The clone carrying this TCR beta chain was seen only once. The RNA input was roughly 0.45 to 1 ug, and it was reverse transcribed with random hexamers. Amplification of TCR beta CDR3 spanned 54 Vbeta and 13 Jbeta via immunoSEQ multiplex PCR. TCRdb analysed the immunoSEQ multiplex PCR reads with MiXCR anew, one entry per CDR3 protein. The table lists 100,000 to 150,000 distinct CDR3 sequences, 85% to 95% of them singletons. The data belong to a study of CD8 T cells in Susac syndrome. This CDR3 has 16 amino acids. CDR1 SGHVS and CDR2 FNYEAQ come from the germline V gene. The V and J ends lost 5 bases and 0 bases respectively, with 14 bases between them.

This sequence joins TRBV7-6 and TRBJ2-1, with a tentative D call TRBD2 (6 bases). The sample comprised CD8+ T cells from PBMCs. This receptor was obtained from a human donor with multiple sclerosis. The CDR3 loop is CASSQNSGDSYNEQFF. CDR3 DNA sequence: TGTGCCAGCAGCCAGAATAGCGGTGACTCCTACAATGAGCAGTTCTTC.